The clone carrying this T cell receptor beta chain was seen many times. The sample originates from a study of T cells in Graves' hyperthyroidism and ophthalmopathy. What was amplified from RNA transcripts were TCR beta CDR3 regions. First-round RT-PCR of the TCR CDR3 relied on the HTBI primer set. TCRdb called the multiplex PCR reads again in MiXCR, with one record for every CDR3 protein. The sample contains a few hundred thousand distinct CDR3 sequences, approximately 15% of which appear only once. This clonotype originated in a middle-aged woman with Graves' ophthalmopathy. Source material: blood.

Here the CDR3 DNA reads TGTGCCAGCAGTGGGTGGGCCCTATTAGTGGGAGATACGCAGTATTTT. Protein product: CASSGWALLVGDTQYF. This chain uses TRBV6-1 with TRBJ2-3; D unresolved. In germline, CDR1 is MNHNS, CDR2 SASEGT. This CDR3 region has 16 residues. The V end was cut by 4 bases, the J end by 5 bases, with 19 bases between.